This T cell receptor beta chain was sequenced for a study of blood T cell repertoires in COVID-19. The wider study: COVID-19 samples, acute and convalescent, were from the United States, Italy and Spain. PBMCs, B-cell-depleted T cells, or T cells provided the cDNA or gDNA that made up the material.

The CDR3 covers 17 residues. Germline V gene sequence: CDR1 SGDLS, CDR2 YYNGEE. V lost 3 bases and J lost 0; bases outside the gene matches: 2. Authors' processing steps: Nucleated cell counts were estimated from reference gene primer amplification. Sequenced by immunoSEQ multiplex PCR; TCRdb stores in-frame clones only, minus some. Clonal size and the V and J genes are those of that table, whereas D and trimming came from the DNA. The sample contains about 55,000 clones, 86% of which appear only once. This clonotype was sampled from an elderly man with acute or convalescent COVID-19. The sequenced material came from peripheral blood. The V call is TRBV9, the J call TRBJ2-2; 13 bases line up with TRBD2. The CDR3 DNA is TGTGCCAGCAGCGAGGGACTAGCGGGATCGAACACCGGGGAGCTGTTTTTT. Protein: CASSEGLAGSNTGELFF.